The next 28 T cell receptor beta chains were all read from a single sample in a study of OX40 agonist ivuxolimab in advanced cancers. The assay was immunoSEQ multiplex PCR, and TCRdb's table has in-frame clones only and misses some. The sample lists 45,000 to 65,000 clones, around 82% occurring once. The sequencing here drew on CD4+ or CD8+ T cells sorted from blood, taken in a trial of the OX40 agonist ivuxolimab. These receptors were collected from an adult with an advanced solid tumor such as melanoma, head and neck, liver or kidney cancer.

V gene TRBV6-1 combines with J gene TRBJ1-1; TRBD1 is a possible D gene (5 bases). The CDR3 spans 14 residues. In germline, CDR1 is MNHNS, CDR2 SASEGT. The V and J ends lost 6 bases and 1 base respectively, with 12 bases between them. The CDR3 loop reads CASRDGGENTEAFF. CDR3 sequence (DNA): TGTGCCAGCAGGGATGGGGGGGAGAACACTGAAGCTTTCTTT.

The chain combines TRBV5-1 with TRBJ1-2; maybe TRBD1 (5 bases). The CDR3 has 16 amino acids. CDR1 is SGHRS, CDR2 YFSETQ, per germline. V was pared by 0 bases and J by 7 bases, with 19 bases between. CDR3 DNA: TGCGCCAGCAGCTTGGCGGGCAGGGAGGAATCGGCTGGCTACACCTTC. Amino acid sequence: CASSLAGREESAGYTF.

CDR3 residues: CASSVEGGQGKITQYF. Here the CDR3 DNA reads TGTGCCAGCAGCGTAGAGGGGGGACAGGGGAAGATTACGCAGTATTTT. The J gene is TRBJ2-3, the V gene TRBV9, with TRBD1 matching 10 bases. The CDR3 is 16 amino acids. Trimming at V came to 0 bases and at J to 8 bases, leaving 9 bases not matched to a gene. Germline CDR1 reads SGDLS; CDR2 reads YYNGEE.

This clone has a single count. The genes are TRBV7-2 and TRBJ1-4, with 9 bases identical to TRBD1. The length of the CDR3 is 16 residues. The ends lost 5 bases at V and 0 bases at J; junction bases unmatched: 4. Per the germline V gene, CDR1 is SGHTA and CDR2 is FQGNSA. The CDR3 sequence: CASSPGQGPTNEKLFF. In DNA, the CDR3 is TGTGCCAGCAGCCCCGGACAGGGGCCAACTAATGAAAAACTGTTTTTT.

This chain links TRBV7-9 with TRBJ1-2, with 7 bases lining up with TRBD1. V lost 8 bases and J lost 4; bases outside the gene matches: 10. This CDR3 has 14 amino acids. Germline V gene data show CDR1 as SEHNR and CDR2 as FQNEAQ (reference sequence). CDR3 protein: CASETTGVAYGYTF. The CDR3 bases are TGTGCCAGCGAGACAACAGGGGTTGCCTATGGCTACACCTTC. Full variable domain (remainder filled in from reference TRBV7-9 and TRBJ1-2): DTGVSQNPRHKITKRGQNVTFRCDPISEHNRLYWYRQTLGQGPEFLTYFQNEAQLEKSRLLSDRFSAERPKGSFSTLEIQRTEQGDSAMYLCASETTGVAYGYTFGSGTRLTVV.

The chain couples TRBV2 to TRBJ1-4; 8 bases are shared with TRBD1. CDR1 is SNHLY, CDR2 FYNNEI, per germline. The CDR3 spans 15 residues. V lost 6 bases and J lost 2; bases outside the gene matches: 5. The CDR3 loop reads CASSPNRGTNEKLFF. In nucleotides, the CDR3 is TGTGCCAGCAGCCCAAACAGGGGGACTAATGAAAAACTGTTTTTT.

The chain uses TRBV13 and TRBJ2-7; possibly TRBD1 for D (6 bases). The CDR3 runs 15 residues. Looked up from germline, CDR1 is PRHDT and CDR2 is FYEKMQ (reference sequence). V gave up 1 base and J gave up 9 bases, with 19 bases separating them. The CDR3 bases are TGTGCCAGCAGCTTAGTGGTGGGGGCGGGCGACGTGCAGTACTTC. Translating gives CASSLVVGAGDVQYF. Combining the CDR3 with reference TRBV13 and TRBJ2-7 gives the whole variable domain AAGVIQSPRHLIKEKRETATLKCYPIPRHDTVYWYQQGPGQDPQFLISFYEKMQSDKGSIPDRFSAQQFSDYHSELNMSSLELGDSALYFCASSLVVGAGDVQYFGPGTRLTVT.

J is TRBJ2-5 and V is TRBV19, with TRBD2 as a possible D gene (6 bases). Trimming took off 6 bases at V and 3 bases at J, with 14 bases between the two ends. The CDR3 consists of 14 residues. Per the germline V gene, CDR1 is LNHDA and CDR2 is SQIVND (reference sequence). CDR3 sequence (DNA): TGTGCCAGTAGGGCCGGGAGTACCAAAGAGACCCAGTACTTC. Translated, it gives CASRAGSTKETQYF. Supplemented by reference TRBV19 and TRBJ2-5, the full variable domain reads DGGITQSPKYLFRKEGQNVTLSCEQNLNHDAMYWYRQDPGQGLRLIYYSQIVNDFQKGDIAEGYSVSREKKESFPLTVTSAQKNPTAFYLCASRAGSTKETQYFGPGTRLLVL.

CDR3 coding DNA: TGTGCCACCCGGCTAGCGGGAGTTACCGGGGAGCTGTTTTTT. Translated, it gives CATRLAGVTGELFF. The J gene is TRBJ2-2, the V gene TRBV6-6; 10 bases align to TRBD2. The CDR3 spans 14 residues. J gave up 5 bases and V 10 bases, and 7 bases lay outside the gene matches. Germline loops: CDR1 MNHNY, CDR2 SVGAGI (reference sequence).

The gene calls are TRBV6-5 and TRBJ1-1; weak D call: TRBD1 (6 bases). The V gene's germline CDR1 is MNHEY and CDR2 SVGAGI. Trimming took 4 bases from V and 2 from J, leaving 11 bases between them. The CDR3 covers 14 residues. CDR3 bases: TGTGCCAGCAGTTCCCAGGACAGAAACACTGAAGCTTTCTTT. Protein product: CASSSQDRNTEAFF.

The chain uses TRBV29-1 and TRBJ2-3; no clear D gene. This CDR3 has 12 amino acids. CDR1 SQVTM and CDR2 ANQGSEA come from the germline V gene. Deletions cut 6 bases from V and 2 bases from J, with 9 bases between. As DNA, the CDR3 is TGCAGCGTGGTTCCCCCCACAGATACGCAGTATTTT. It yields the protein CSVVPPTDTQYF.

This clone was counted only a few times. The rearrangement uses TRBV4-1 and TRBJ2-1; 10 bases map to TRBD2. There are 20 residues in the CDR3. Germline values: CDR1 MGHRA, CDR2 YSYEKL. The V and J ends lost 0 bases and 5 bases, in that order; junction bases with no gene match: 16. The CDR3: CASSQESPWASGRVDNEQFF. The CDR3 DNA reads as TGCGCCAGCAGCCAAGAAAGTCCATGGGCTAGCGGGAGAGTCGACAATGAGCAGTTCTTC.

V is TRBV29-1 and J is TRBJ1-5; 8 nucleotides line up with TRBD1. The length of the CDR3 is 14 residues. CDR1 SQVTM and CDR2 ANQGSEA come from the germline V gene. The trim removed 6 bases at V and 0 bases at J, leaving 4 bases unmatched. CDR3 in amino acids: CSVWTGNSNQPQHF. CDR3 in DNA: TGCAGCGTCTGGACAGGGAATAGCAATCAGCCCCAGCATTTT.

DNA for the CDR3: TGTGCCAGTAGTGGAGGTGGGACTAGCGGGAGTAGGGTCTACGAGCAGTACTTC. Protein product: CASSGGGTSGSRVYEQYF. The chain is built from TRBV19 and TRBJ2-7; 14 nucleotides match TRBD2. V lost 5 bases to trimming and J lost 3 bases; unmatched junction nucleotides: 12. This CDR3 is built from 18 residues. The germline CDR1 and CDR2 sequences are LNHDA and SQIVND (reference sequence).

The chain couples TRBV19 to TRBJ1-3; unclear D gene. This CDR3 is 15 amino acids long. Germline assignment: CDR1 LNHDA and CDR2 SQIVND (reference sequence). The V gene lost 10 bases and the J gene lost 0 bases, with 16 bases spanning the gap. This CDR3 reads CATEGRLNSGNTIYF. In DNA, the CDR3 is TGTGCCACCGAGGGCAGACTTAACTCTGGAAACACCATATATTTT. The full variable domain, its missing parts supplied by reference TRBV19 and TRBJ1-3, is DGGITQSPKYLFRKEGQNVTLSCEQNLNHDAMYWYRQDPGQGLRLIYYSQIVNDFQKGDIAEGYSVSREKKESFPLTVTSAQKNPTAFYLCATEGRLNSGNTIYFGEGSWLTVV.

The chain carries TRBV28 and TRBJ2-7; D is undetermined. Trimming removed 3 bases at V and 3 bases at J, with 12 bases between. Germline-derived CDR1 and CDR2 are MDHEN and SYDVKM. This CDR3 spans 14 amino acids. CDR3 loop: CASSLIGLLYEQYF. The CDR3 nucleotides are TGTGCCAGCAGTTTGATCGGCCTCCTCTACGAGCAGTACTTC.

This clone was counted between two and nine times. The rearrangement uses TRBV19 and TRBJ2-5; possible D gene TRBD1, 8 bases. This CDR3 is 14 amino acids long. Germline CDR1 LNHDA, CDR2 SQIVND (reference sequence). V was trimmed by 6 bases and J by 5 bases, leaving 16 bases between them. The CDR3 here is CASSPRGRGETQYF. The DNA for the CDR3 is TGTGCCAGTAGCCCCAGGGGGCGGGGGGAGACCCAGTACTTC.

J is TRBJ2-3 and V is TRBV15, with 10 positions matching TRBD1. With 6 bases clipped from V and 5 bases from J, the junction kept 5 bases outside the gene matches. The CDR3 loop spans 14 amino acids. Germline loops: CDR1 LNHNV, CDR2 YYDKDF (reference sequence). CDR3 in amino acids: CATSRTGGVDTQYF. DNA of the CDR3: TGTGCCACCAGTAGGACAGGGGGAGTAGATACGCAGTATTTT. Drawing the rest from reference TRBV15 and TRBJ2-3, the complete variable domain is DAMVIQNPRYQVTQFGKPVTLSCSQTLNHNVMYWYQQKSSQAPKLLFHYYDKDFNNEADTPDNFQSRRPNTSFCFLDIRSPGLGDTAMYLCATSRTGGVDTQYFGPGTRLTVL.

The chain carries TRBV6-5 and TRBJ1-5; no clear D. The CDR3 consists of 12 residues. Germline lookup yields CDR1 MNHEY and CDR2 SVGAGI. V was clipped by 6 bases and J by 4 bases, with 7 bases between them. CDR3 region: CASSTKNQPQHF. The CDR3, as DNA: TGTGCCAGCAGCACCAAAAATCAGCCCCAGCATTTT.

V and J are TRBV11-2 and TRBJ2-2; the D gene is possibly TRBD2 (6 bases). CDR3 length equals 17 residues. CDR1 is SGHAT, CDR2 FQNNGV, per germline. Trimming cost V 1 base and J 1 base, with 13 bases left between them. CDR3 sequence (DNA): TGTGCCAGCAGCTTAGTTGGGGGGAGCGTGAACACCGGGGAGCTGTTTTTT. The encoded protein is CASSLVGGSVNTGELFF.

This clone was recorded only once. The genes are TRBV6-1 and TRBJ1-5; a possible D gene is TRBD1 (5 bases). Germline values: CDR1 MNHNS, CDR2 SASEGT. Trimming pared 3 bases from V and 3 bases from J, leaving 12 bases between. CDR3 size: 15 residues. The CDR3 sequence: CASSDIWGVNQPQHF. The CDR3 nucleotides are TGTGCCAGCAGTGATATTTGGGGGGTCAATCAGCCCCAGCATTTT.

V usage is TRBV16 and J usage is TRBJ1-2; D gene ambiguous. The CDR3 contains 14 residues. CDR1 and CDR2 (germline): KGHSY, FQNENV. The V gene lost 2 bases and the J gene lost 0 bases, with 7 bases spanning the gap. Here the CDR3 reads CASSQGYANYGYTF. Here the CDR3 DNA reads TGTGCCAGCAGCCAAGGGTACGCTAACTATGGCTACACCTTC.

This clone was observed once. The chain carries TRBV5-1 and TRBJ1-3; a possible D gene is TRBD1 (6 bases). The germline V gene has CDR1 SGHRS and CDR2 YFSETQ. The germline V and J ends were trimmed by 0 bases and 0 bases, with 13 bases remaining between them. The CDR3 covers 17 residues. The CDR3 is CASSLGYGQLSGNTIYF. The CDR3 DNA reads TGCGCCAGCAGCTTGGGTTACGGACAGCTCTCTGGAAACACCATATATTTT.

The chain has TRBV28 and TRBJ1-2; no clear D gene. V was pared by 4 bases and J by 8 bases, with 11 bases between. This CDR3 is built from 12 residues. Germline CDR1 and CDR2: MDHEN and SYDVKM. This CDR3 is CASSSPAKGYTF. CDR3 DNA sequence: TGTGCCAGCAGTTCACCCGCCAAAGGCTACACCTTC.

This clone was seen a few times. This chain links TRBV18 with TRBJ1-2; D is unclear. CDR3 length: 11 amino acids. Looked up from germline, CDR1 is KGHSH and CDR2 is LQKENI. Trimming stripped 4 bases from V and 13 bases from J, with 13 bases between. The CDR3 coding sequence is TGTGCCAGCTCACGAGGAGTTGGGCGCACCTTC. Translating it yields CASSRGVGRTF.

The V and J genes are TRBV5-1 and TRBJ2-3; the match to TRBD1 covers 9 bases. Germline CDR1 reads SGHRS; CDR2 reads YFSETQ. V dropped 4 bases and J dropped 0; count of bases not matched to a gene: 15. CDR3 length: 19 residues. CDR3 protein: CASSPVSGTGPTSTDTQYF. CDR3 nucleotides: TGCGCCAGCAGCCCTGTGTCTGGGACAGGGCCAACTAGCACAGATACGCAGTATTTT.

This clone was detected only a few times. J is TRBJ1-6 and V is TRBV19; D possibly corresponds to TRBD1 (5 bases). Per the germline V gene, CDR1 is LNHDA and CDR2 is SQIVND (reference sequence). The CDR3 is made up of 14 amino acids. V lost 6 bases, J lost 8 bases, and 14 bases lay in between. CDR3 in amino acids: CASSFEQAYSPLHF. CDR3 sequence (DNA): TGTGCCAGTAGCTTCGAACAGGCTTATTCACCCCTCCACTTT.

The gene calls are TRBV7-2 and TRBJ1-2; D might be TRBD1 (6 bases). Germline-derived CDR1 and CDR2 are SGHTA and FQGNSA. CDR3 length: 14 residues. The ends were cut back, 5 bases at V and 4 bases at J, with 14 bases in the middle. CDR3 protein: CASSPDRRTYGYTF. The CDR3 region has the DNA TGTGCCAGCAGCCCGGACAGAAGAACCTATGGCTACACCTTC.